This note documents a single TCR beta chain sequence. Its antigen remains unknown. Germline V gene data show CDR1 as SGDLS and CDR2 as YYNGEE. The CDR3 is made up of 15 amino acids. Trimming cost V 3 bases and J 7 bases; bases outside gene matches: 4. Thyroid surgery took place with no prior treatment in any patient. This entry belongs to a study of metastatic and nonmetastatic thyroid tumors. The wider study: Peripheral blood and tumor or nodule samples from malignant and benign thyroid patients were compared.

Study-level points and caveats: When malignant thyroid tumors were compared with benign nodules, TCR beta diversity was reportedly significantly higher in the malignant tumors. This held in both blood and tumor samples.

Authors' data handling: Building a distant-metastasis classifier for papillary thyroid cancer drew on CDR3 differences across clinicopathological groups. TCRdb recomputed clones from the PCR reads via MiXCR. These V and J calls rely on TCRdb rather than the paper's analysis. This table has just over 20,000 clones, approximately 34% appearing once. The TCR originated in a female donor with papillary thyroid cancer or a benign thyroid nodule (not recorded which). Some clones in this sample may be carry-over from other donors' samples. This chain uses TRBV9 with TRBJ1-6, with 10 bases aligning to TRBD1. Material for sequencing was tumor tissue. In DNA form, the CDR3 reads TGTGCCAGCAGCGACAGGACAGGGGGAAATTCACCCCTCCACTTT. Translating gives CASSDRTGGNSPLHF.